Below are 25 T cell receptor beta chains sequenced from a single sample in a study of T cell changes during pregnancy in multiple sclerosis. TCRdb's table, derived via immunoSEQ multiplex PCR, lists solely in-frame clones and lacks some. There are roughly 99,000 clones in the sample; approximately 90% occur only once, and roughly 0.82% lies in the top ten. The material sequenced was peripheral blood, taken in the third trimester of pregnancy. The receptors here all came from a female donor in good health, enrolled as a control in a pregnancy study.

The chain combines TRBV19 with TRBJ1-6; 11 nucleotides match TRBD1. Unmatched junction bases numbered 2, after V lost 7 bases and J lost 9 bases. Germline V lookup: CDR1 LNHDA, CDR2 SQIVND (reference sequence). The CDR3 runs to 13 residues. DNA of the CDR3: TGTGCCAGTAAGGACAGGGGGCTTTCACCCCTCCACTTT. Translating gives CASKDRGLSPLHF.

The chain recombines TRBV7-8 with TRBJ2-2; TRBD1 matches 12 bases. The trim removed 5 bases at V and 7 bases at J, leaving 5 bases unmatched. This CDR3 region has 15 residues. Germline CDR1 and CDR2: SGHVS and FQNEAQ. CDR3 bases: TGTGCCAGCAGCGAGGGGACAGGGGGCAACGGGGAGCTGTTTTTT. Its translation is CASSEGTGGNGELFF.

The chain combines TRBV6-1 with TRBJ2-5; maybe TRBD1 (6 bases). The CDR3 consists of 14 residues. V dropped 2 bases and J dropped 7 bases, with 14 bases sitting between them. Germline CDR1 reads MNHNS; CDR2 reads SASEGT. The DNA for the CDR3 is TGTGCCAGCAGTGAAACAGGGATCCGGGGGACCCAGTACTTC. Amino acids: CASSETGIRGTQYF.

V gene TRBV9 combines with J gene TRBJ2-1; weak D call: TRBD1 (5 bases). The CDR3 spans 17 residues. V was trimmed by 0 bases and J by 7 bases, leaving 20 bases between them. The germline V gene encodes CDR1 SGDLS and CDR2 YYNGEE. This CDR3 is CASSVGSGQALSNEQFF. The CDR3 DNA sequence: TGTGCCAGCAGCGTAGGGTCAGGGCAGGCCCTAAGTAATGAGCAGTTCTTC. The full variable domain, completed using reference TRBV9 and TRBJ2-1, is DSGVTQTPKHLITATGQRVTLRCSPRSGDLSVYWYQQSLDQGLQFLIQYYNGEERAKGNILERFSAQQFPDLHSELNLSSLELGDSALYFCASSVGSGQALSNEQFFGPGTRLTVL.

The rearrangement uses TRBV27 and TRBJ2-2; D gene ambiguous. The germline CDR1 and CDR2 sequences are MNHEY and SMNVEV (reference sequence). The CDR3 is made up of 13 amino acids. The V and J ends lost 4 bases and 4 bases respectively, with 7 bases between them. The CDR3 loop is CASSYDITGELFF. Written as DNA, the CDR3 is TGTGCCAGCAGTTATGACATCACCGGGGAGCTGTTTTTT.

The rearrangement uses TRBV7-2 and TRBJ1-2; 7 nucleotides align to TRBD1. Germline trimming cut 5 bases from V and 4 bases from J; bases unmatched to any gene: 7. The V gene's germline CDR1 is SGHTA and CDR2 FQGNSA. The CDR3 is 14 residues long. The CDR3 region is CASSQGGIGYGYTF. For the CDR3, the DNA is TGTGCCAGCAGCCAAGGGGGCATCGGCTATGGCTACACCTTC. Drawing the rest from reference TRBV7-2 and TRBJ1-2, the complete variable domain is GAGVSQSPSNKVTEKGKDVELRCDPISGHTALYWYRQSLGQGLEFLIYFQGNSAPDKSGLPSDRFSAERTGGSVSTLTIQRTQQEDSAVYLCASSQGGIGYGYTFGSGTRLTVV.

The chain is built from TRBV11-2 and TRBJ2-1; D is unclear. V lost 3 bases and J 0 bases, leaving 15 bases between the germline ends. The CDR3 covers 17 residues. Germline V gives CDR1 SGHAT, CDR2 FQNNGV. The CDR3 bases are TGTGCCAGCAGCTTCAACGCCAACCCTAACTCCTACAATGAGCAGTTCTTC. Its protein product is CASSFNANPNSYNEQFF.

Only one count was recorded for this clone. The genes are TRBV11-2 and TRBJ2-1; 9 positions agree with TRBD2. The CDR3 sequence is 15 residues long. The V gene end was trimmed by 4 bases and the J gene end by 4 bases; junction bases not matched to a gene: 5. Germline-derived CDR1 and CDR2 are SGHAT and FQNNGV. CDR3 DNA sequence: TGTGCCAGCAGCTCCCGGACTAGCGCGTACAATGAGCAGTTCTTC. This codes for CASSSRTSAYNEQFF. The complete variable domain, with remaining parts taken from reference TRBV11-2 and TRBJ2-1, reads EAGVAQSPRYKIIEKRQSVAFWCNPISGHATLYWYQQILGQGPKLLIQFQNNGVVDDSQLPKDRFSAERLKGVDSTLKIQPAKLEDSAVYLCASSSRTSAYNEQFFGPGTRLTVL.

This chain uses TRBV9 with TRBJ2-3; 7 nucleotides line up with TRBD2. The CDR3 covers 17 residues. Germline lookup yields CDR1 SGDLS and CDR2 YYNGEE. With V trimmed by 4 bases and J by 1 base, 12 bases remained unmatched. The CDR3 DNA reads as TGTGCCAGCAGCCCCCGGGGGGAGAGGGAGCGCACAGATACGCAGTATTTT. Protein: CASSPRGERERTDTQYF.

The CDR3 region is CASRTPSSGANVLTF. As DNA, the CDR3 is TGTGCCAGCCGTACCCCGAGCTCTGGGGCCAACGTCCTGACTTTC. The chain links TRBV28 to TRBJ2-6; D gene uncertain. The V end lost 8 bases, the J end lost 0 bases, and 11 bases lay between the germline ends. Germline V lookup: CDR1 MDHEN, CDR2 SYDVKM. The CDR3 has 15 residues. The full variable domain, with the rest looked up from reference TRBV28 and TRBJ2-6, is DVKVTQSSRYLVKRTGEKVFLECVQDMDHENMFWYRQDPGLGLRLIYFSYDVKMKEKGDIPEGYSVSREKKERFSLILESASTNQTSMYLCASRTPSSGANVLTFGAGSRLTVL.

The gene calls are TRBV10-3 and TRBJ2-2; TRBD2 is a possible D gene (7 bases). The CDR3 is 15 amino acids. The germline V gene encodes CDR1 ENHRY and CDR2 SYGVKD. Trimming shortened V by 11 bases and J by 3 bases, and 19 bases separated the two germline ends. CDR3 protein: CASSKGGGDTGELFF. CDR3 DNA sequence: TGTGCCTCCTCCAAGGGGGGGGGAGACACCGGGGAGCTGTTTTTT.

The CDR3 here is CAWSVSRGEQFF. The CDR3 DNA reads as TGTGCCTGGAGTGTCTCACGGGGTGAGCAGTTCTTC. The rearrangement uses TRBV30 and TRBJ2-1; tentative D call: TRBD2 (5 bases). The CDR3 has 12 residues. From germline, CDR1 is GTSNPN and CDR2 SVGIG (reference sequence). Trimming took 0 bases from V and 9 from J, leaving 9 bases between them.

CDR3 DNA sequence: TGTGCCAGCAGCTTGGGGACGGCGGAGCGGACCTTC. This codes for CASSLGTAERTF. The chain has TRBV5-4 and TRBJ1-2; D gene ambiguous. Germline V lookup: CDR1 SGHNT, CDR2 YYREEE (reference sequence). The V gene lost 0 bases and the J gene lost 14 bases, with 14 bases spanning the gap. CDR3 length equals 12 residues.

The rearrangement joins TRBV19 to TRBJ1-1; D is uncertain. The CDR3 covers 13 residues. Germline CDR1 LNHDA, CDR2 SQIVND (reference sequence). The germline V and J ends were trimmed by 5 bases and 0 bases, with 7 bases remaining between them. In DNA, the CDR3 is TGTGCCAGTAGTTCACAGATGAACACTGAAGCTTTCTTT. Translation gives CASSSQMNTEAFF.

In nucleotides, the CDR3 is TGTGCCAGCAGCTTGGCCCCAGGTAACTGGGACAATGAGCAGTTCTTC. This codes for CASSLAPGNWDNEQFF. The V and J genes are TRBV5-8 and TRBJ2-1; D is undetermined. Germline assignment: CDR1 SGHTS and CDR2 YDEGEE. With 0 bases removed from V and 5 bases from J, the gap between germline ends came to 15 bases. The CDR3 covers 16 residues.

The rearrangement joins TRBV27 to TRBJ2-3; the match to TRBD2 covers 10 bases. V was clipped by 6 bases and J by 2 bases; unmatched bases: 5. The germline V gene has CDR1 MNHEY and CDR2 SMNVEV (reference sequence). The CDR3 spans 15 residues. CDR3 coding DNA: TGTGCCAGCAGGGTAGCGGGGGGATCCACAGATACGCAGTATTTT. Translated, it gives CASRVAGGSTDTQYF.

This clone was seen a single time. The chain joins TRBV9 to TRBJ2-3; TRBD2 agrees at 11 bases. The CDR3 consists of 16 residues. In germline, CDR1 is SGDLS, CDR2 YYNGEE. Unmatched junction bases numbered 4, after V lost 1 base and J lost 3 bases. Here the CDR3 DNA reads TGTGCCAGCAGCGTACTAGCGGGGGGCCATACAGATACGCAGTATTTT. This translates into CASSVLAGGHTDTQYF.

This clone has just one count. The rearrangement uses TRBV7-2 and TRBJ2-2, with D unresolved. The V end lost 2 bases, the J end lost 7 bases, and 11 bases lay between the germline ends. CDR3 length: 14 residues. Germline CDR1 is SGHTA and CDR2 is FQGNSA. CDR3 nucleotide sequence: TGTGCCAGCAGCTTATTGTCGTCCGGCGGGGAGCTGTTTTTT. It translates to CASSLLSSGGELFF.

The V gene is TRBV15, the J gene TRBJ1-2; the D is unclear. Trimming pared 0 bases from V and 4 bases from J, leaving 3 bases between. The CDR3 totals 12 residues. Germline CDR1 LNHNV, CDR2 YYDKDF (reference sequence). The CDR3, as DNA: TGTGCCACCAGCAGAGATAGCTATGGCTACACCTTC. Translating it yields CATSRDSYGYTF.

The V and J genes are TRBV27 and TRBJ1-3; maybe TRBD1 (5 bases). V was cut by 5 bases and J by 0 bases, with 14 bases left in between. CDR1 and CDR2 from the germline V gene are MNHEY and SMNVEV (reference sequence). The CDR3 contains 16 residues. DNA for the CDR3: TGTGCCAGCAGTGCCGGACACCCCTCCTCTGGAAACACCATATATTTT. This sequence encodes CASSAGHPSSGNTIYF.

The chain is built from TRBV4-3 and TRBJ1-2; weak D call: TRBD1 (5 bases). CDR1 and CDR2 (germline): LGHNA, YSLEER. The CDR3 spans 16 residues. The V end lost 1 base, the J end lost 4 bases, and 16 bases lay between the germline ends. The CDR3 is CASSQADRQGSYGYTF. In DNA, the CDR3 is TGCGCCAGCAGCCAAGCGGATCGCCAGGGCAGCTATGGCTACACCTTC.

The genes are TRBV7-2 and TRBJ1-1; no firm D call. Germline assignment: CDR1 SGHTA and CDR2 FQGNSA. V was trimmed by 1 base and J by 2 bases, leaving 11 bases between them. The CDR3 spans 15 residues. The CDR3 region has the DNA TGTGCCAGCAGCTTAGGGCCCGTATTCAACACTGAAGCTTTCTTT. Translated, it gives CASSLGPVFNTEAFF. Full variable domain (rest looked up from reference TRBV7-2 and TRBJ1-1): GAGVSQSPSNKVTEKGKDVELRCDPISGHTALYWYRQSLGQGLEFLIYFQGNSAPDKSGLPSDRFSAERTGGSVSTLTIQRTQQEDSAVYLCASSLGPVFNTEAFFGQGTRLTVV.

The chain joins TRBV5-1 to TRBJ1-2; tentative D call: TRBD1 (5 bases). Germline CDR1 reads SGHRS; CDR2 reads YFSETQ. Trimming cost V 4 bases and J 4 bases, with 11 bases left between them. The CDR3 has 13 residues. The CDR3 coding sequence is TGCGCCAGCAGCCCAACTACAGGCTATGGCTACACCTTC. This gives the protein CASSPTTGYGYTF. The full variable domain, rest sourced from reference TRBV5-1 and TRBJ1-2, is KAGVTQTPRYLIKTRGQQVTLSCSPISGHRSVSWYQQTPGQGLQFLFEYFSETQRNKGNFPGRFSGRQFSNSRSEMNVSTLELGDSALYLCASSPTTGYGYTFGSGTRLTVV.

The V gene is TRBV7-3, the J gene TRBJ2-7, with D possibly matching TRBD2 (6 bases). The CDR3 consists of 15 residues. The V gene's germline CDR1 is SGHTA and CDR2 FQGTGA. Trimming removed 5 bases from V and 7 bases from J, with 21 bases in between. The CDR3 coding sequence is TGTGCCAGCAGCCTACAAGGGACTCCCGCGGGGGAGCAGTACTTC. As protein: CASSLQGTPAGEQYF.

The chain uses TRBV27 and TRBJ2-1; maybe TRBD1 (5 bases). Trimming took off 3 bases at V and 10 bases at J, with 19 bases between the two ends. The CDR3 has 15 amino acids. From germline, CDR1 is MNHEY and CDR2 SMNVEV (reference sequence). The CDR3 DNA is TGTGCCAGCAGTTTGGAGCCAGGGATTTACGGAGAGCAGTTCTTC. Translated, it gives CASSLEPGIYGEQFF.